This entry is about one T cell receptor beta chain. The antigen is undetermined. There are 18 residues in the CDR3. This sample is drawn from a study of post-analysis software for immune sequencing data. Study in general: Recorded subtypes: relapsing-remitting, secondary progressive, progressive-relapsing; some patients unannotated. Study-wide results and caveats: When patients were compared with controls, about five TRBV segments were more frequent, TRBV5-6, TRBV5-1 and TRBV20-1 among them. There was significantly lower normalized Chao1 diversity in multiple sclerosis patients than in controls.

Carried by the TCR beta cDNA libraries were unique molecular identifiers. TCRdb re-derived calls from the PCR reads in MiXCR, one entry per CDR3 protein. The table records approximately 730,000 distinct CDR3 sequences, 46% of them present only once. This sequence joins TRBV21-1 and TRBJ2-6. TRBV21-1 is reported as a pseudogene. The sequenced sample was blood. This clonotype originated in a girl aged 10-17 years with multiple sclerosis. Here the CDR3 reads CASSKGQGPNSGANVLTF. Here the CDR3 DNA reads TGTGCCAGCAGCAAAGGACAAGGCCCCAACTCTGGGGCCAACGTCCTGACTTTC.